Listed below are T cell receptor beta chains from one sample, sequenced in a study of long-term antiretroviral therapy in people with HIV. Profiling relied on immunoSEQ multiplex PCR, and the TCRdb table lists in-frame clones only, not all of them. The profile shows about 22,000 clones, around 84% of them singletons. The sequences come from unsorted PBMCs, collected 0.1 years before starting antiretroviral therapy. The receptor set was obtained from a man younger than 35 with HIV. The CDR3 runs from the conserved cysteine through the conserved F or W. Each record gives: V gene, J gene, clone size, D gene, CDR3 DNA, CDR3 protein. A D gene is named only where the DNA matches it firmly. Only part of the rows carry a size: once, few, many, or a class if the clone is expanded.

TRBV18	TRBJ2-1	-	TRBD2	TGTGCCAGCTCACCAGTGACTAGCGGGAGTGGGGCTGAGCAGTTCTTC	CASSPVTSGSGAEQFF
TRBV19	TRBJ1-1	-	-	TGTGCCAGTAGTATAGGCGACTACATGAACACTGAAGCTTTCTTT	CASSIGDYMNTEAFF
TRBV30	TRBJ1-5	-	TRBD1	TGTGCCTGGAGTCGGACAGGGGGCGAGCCCCAGCATTTT	CAWSRTGGEPQHF
TRBV7-6	TRBJ2-7	-	TRBD1	TGTGCCAGCAGCTTAGGACCGGGACAGGGGTACAACGAGCAGTACTTC	CASSLGPGQGYNEQYF
TRBV4-3	TRBJ2-2	once	-	TGCGCCAGCAGCCAAGGCACCGGGGAGCTGTTTTTT	CASSQGTGELFF
TRBV7-2	TRBJ1-2	-	-	TGTGCCAGCAGCGATAGGACGGTGAGCACTAACTATGGCTACACCTTC	CASSDRTVSTNYGYTF
TRBV5-1	TRBJ2-7	-	TRBD1	TGCGCCAGCAGCTTGGTAGGGACAGGGGTCGACGAGCAGTACTTC	CASSLVGTGVDEQYF
TRBV2	TRBJ2-4	once	TRBD1	TGTGCCAGCAGTGTTATACAGGGGGCCTCAAACATTCAGTACTTC	CASSVIQGASNIQYF
TRBV10-2	TRBJ1-3	-	TRBD1	TGCGCCAGCAGTTTGGACAGGGGGTTCTCTGGAAACACCATATATTTT	CASSLDRGFSGNTIYF
TRBV6-1	TRBJ1-5	-	TRBD1	TGTGCCAGCAACGACAGGGGGAATCAGCCCCAGCATTTT	CASNDRGNQPQHF
TRBV28	TRBJ1-5	-	TRBD1	TGTGCCAGCAGGATAGCGGGACAGGCCCTTGGCCCCCAGCATTTT	CASRIAGQALGPQHF
TRBV6-6	TRBJ2-3	-	-	TGTGCCAGCAGTTTGGCGGACCCCACAGATACGCAGTATTTT	CASSLADPTDTQYF
TRBV6-4	TRBJ2-3	-	-	TGTGCCAGCAGTTATGACCCGACTATCACAGATACGCAGTATTTT	CASSYDPTITDTQYF
TRBV18	TRBJ2-7	-	TRBD2	TGTGCCAGCGCTGGGACTACTACCGAAGTTACCTACGAGCAGTACTTC	CASAGTTTEVTYEQYF
TRBV6-5	TRBJ2-1	-	TRBD1	TGTGCCAGCAGCCCAGGGACAGGGGGCTCGGATGAGCAGTTCTTC	CASSPGTGGSDEQFF